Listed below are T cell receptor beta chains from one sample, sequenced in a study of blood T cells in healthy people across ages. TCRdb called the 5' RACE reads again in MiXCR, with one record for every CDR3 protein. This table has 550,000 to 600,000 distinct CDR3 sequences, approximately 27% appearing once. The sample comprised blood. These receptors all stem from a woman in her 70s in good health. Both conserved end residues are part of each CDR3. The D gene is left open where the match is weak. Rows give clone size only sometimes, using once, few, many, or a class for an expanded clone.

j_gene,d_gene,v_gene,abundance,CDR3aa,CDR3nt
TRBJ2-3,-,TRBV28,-,CASSSPQRAPQYF,TGTGCCAGCAGTTCCCCCCAGCGGGCCCCGCAGTATTTT
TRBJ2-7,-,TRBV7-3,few,CASSFSLGAPSYEQYF,TGTGCCAGCAGCTTCAGTCTGGGGGCGCCCTCCTACGAGCAGTACTTC
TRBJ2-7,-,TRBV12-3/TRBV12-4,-,CASSIQIGYEQYF,TGTGCCAGCAGTATACAGATAGGCTACGAGCAGTACTTC
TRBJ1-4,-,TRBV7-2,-,CASSLALGEKLFF,TGTGCCAGCAGCTTAGCGCTGGGCGAAAAACTGTTTTTT
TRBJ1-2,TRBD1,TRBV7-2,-,CASSPGIRQGSSYGYTF,TGTGCCAGCAGCCCAGGGATTCGACAGGGGTCTTCCTATGGCTACACCTTC
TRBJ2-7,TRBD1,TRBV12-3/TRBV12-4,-,CASRPNRGEQYF,TGTGCCAGCAGACCTAACAGGGGCGAGCAGTACTTC
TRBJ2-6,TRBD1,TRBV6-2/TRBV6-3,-,CASSYSRVRDRRPSENSGANVLTF,TGTGCCAGCAGTTACTCGAGGGTTAGGGACAGGCGACCCTCGGAAAACTCTGGGGCCAACGTCCTGACTTTC
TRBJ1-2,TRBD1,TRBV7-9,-,CASSLSSGGAYGYTF,TGTGCCAGCAGCTTATCATCAGGGGGCGCCTATGGCTACACCTTC
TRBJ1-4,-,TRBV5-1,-,CASSSGPWDEKLFF,TGCGCCAGCAGCTCCGGGCCCTGGGATGAAAAACTGTTTTTT
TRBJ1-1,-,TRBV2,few,CASSERQMSTEAFF,TGTGCCAGCAGTGAGAGACAGATGAGCACTGAAGCTTTCTTT
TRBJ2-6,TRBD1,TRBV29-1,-,CSVYRGSGANVLTF,TGCAGCGTATACAGGGGGTCTGGGGCCAACGTCCTGACTTTC
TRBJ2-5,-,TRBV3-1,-,CASSQDMGVETQYF,TGTGCCAGCAGCCAAGATATGGGCGTCGAGACCCAGTACTTC
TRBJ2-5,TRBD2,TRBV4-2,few,CASSPASGGLETQYF,TGTGCCAGCAGCCCTGCTAGCGGGGGGCTCGAGACCCAGTACTTC
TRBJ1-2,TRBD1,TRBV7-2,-,CASSLGTGLTYGYTF,TGTGCCAGCAGCTTAGGGACAGGGCTTACCTATGGCTACACCTTC
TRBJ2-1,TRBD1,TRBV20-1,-,CSASRGRSNEQFF,TGCAGTGCTAGCAGGGGGCGAAGCAATGAGCAGTTCTTC
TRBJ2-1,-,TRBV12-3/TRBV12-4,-,CASSFGTKGNEQFF,TGTGCCAGCAGTTTCGGAACTAAGGGCAATGAGCAGTTCTTC
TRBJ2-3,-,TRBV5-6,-,CASIVGPTSTDTQYF,TGTGCCAGCATTGTGGGACCGACTAGCACAGATACGCAGTATTTT
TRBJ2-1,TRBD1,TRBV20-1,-,CSALHGQGARNEQFF,TGCAGTGCTCTGCATGGACAGGGGGCACGAAATGAGCAGTTCTTC
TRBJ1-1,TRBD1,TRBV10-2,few,CASSEQGRTEAFF,TGCGCCAGCAGTGAACAGGGGAGAACTGAAGCTTTCTTT
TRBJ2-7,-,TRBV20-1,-,CSARIDRGKGYEQYF,TGCAGTGCTAGGATTGATCGCGGGAAAGGGTACGAGCAGTACTTC
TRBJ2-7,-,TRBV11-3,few,CASSRPAGTPYEQYF,TGTGCCAGCAGCAGGCCGGCGGGAACCCCCTACGAGCAGTACTTC
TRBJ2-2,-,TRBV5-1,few,CASSLGLTDGELFF,TGCGCCAGCAGCTTGGGTCTTACGGACGGGGAGCTGTTTTTT